The 14 T cell receptor beta chains reported below all come from one sample, sequenced in a study of T cell changes during pregnancy in multiple sclerosis (dated by TCRdb to the late 2010s). Libraries were built with the immunoSEQ multiplex PCR assay. TCRdb stores this immuneACCESS table with in-frame sequences only. Part of the clones is absent; in the studies checked, under half of the shortfall reflects unresolved V genes, and no reason is known for the rest. In this sample the table shows 90,000 to 100,000 clones, approximately 92% of which occur a single time. The ten largest make up around 4.5% of the sample. Sample: peripheral blood, taken in the first trimester of pregnancy. The receptors shown here come from a female donor with multiple sclerosis, enrolled in a pregnancy study.

The chain is built from TRBV5-6 and TRBJ1-1; 7 positions match TRBD1. This CDR3 comprises 15 residues. V was clipped by 0 bases and J by 4 bases; unmatched bases: 6. Germline CDR1 is SGHDT and CDR2 is YYEEEE. CDR3 coding DNA: TGTGCCAGCAGCTTGGTTCCCGACAGGGCCACTGAAGCTTTCTTT. Translated: CASSLVPDRATEAFF.

The chain joins TRBV2 to TRBJ2-7; 11 bases are shared with TRBD1. This CDR3 spans 12 amino acids. V dropped 9 bases and J dropped 6; count of bases not matched to a gene: 4. Germline V gene data show CDR1 as SNHLY and CDR2 as FYNNEI. The DNA of the CDR3 is TGTGCCAGATTGGGGACAGGGGGCGAGCAGTACTTC. It translates to CARLGTGGEQYF.

The chain joins TRBV7-9 to TRBJ2-1, with unresolved D. Trimming took off 4 bases at V and 8 bases at J, with 9 bases between the two ends. Germline lookup yields CDR1 SEHNR and CDR2 FQNEAQ (reference sequence). This CDR3 is 12 amino acids long. The CDR3 loop reads CASSYLGYEQFF. The CDR3 DNA follows: TGTGCCAGCAGCTACCTAGGCTATGAGCAGTTCTTC.

This clone was recorded once. The genes are TRBV19 and TRBJ1-1; D unresolved. Germline V CDR1 and CDR2: LNHDA, SQIVND (reference sequence). Between the trimmed V and J ends, which lost 3 bases and 0 bases, there was a span of 8 bases. There are 14 residues in the CDR3. The CDR3 loop is CASSMRAMNTEAFF. In DNA form, the CDR3 reads TGTGCCAGTAGTATGCGCGCTATGAACACTGAAGCTTTCTTT.

The genes are TRBV5-4 and TRBJ2-5; D unclear. The germline gives CDR1 SGHNT, CDR2 YYREEE (reference sequence). Trimming pared 0 bases from V and 5 bases from J, leaving 11 bases between. The CDR3 covers 14 residues. CDR3 protein: CASSLAVRPETQYF. Written as DNA, the CDR3 is TGTGCCAGCAGCTTGGCTGTGCGTCCCGAGACCCAGTACTTC.

The chain employs TRBV15 and TRBJ1-1; D ambiguous. This CDR3 is built from 12 residues. The V and J ends lost 3 bases and 3 bases respectively, with 5 bases between them. Per germline, CDR1 LNHNV and CDR2 YYDKDF (reference sequence). The CDR3 DNA sequence: TGTGCCACCAGCAGCGGGGACACTGAAGCTTTCTTT. Translated: CATSSGDTEAFF.

This sequence joins TRBV6-6 and TRBJ1-5; no clear D. Germline lookup yields CDR1 MNHNY and CDR2 SVGAGI (reference sequence). V was cut by 8 bases and J by 0 bases, with 11 bases left in between. The CDR3 has 14 amino acids. CDR3 DNA: TGTGCCAGCTATCAGGAAATTAGCAATCAGCCCCAGCATTTT. Translating gives CASYQEISNQPQHF.

This chain uses TRBV5-4 with TRBJ1-6; 7 bases match TRBD1. V lost 3 bases, J lost 8 bases, and 5 bases stayed unmatched. Germline V gives CDR1 SGHNT, CDR2 YYREEE (reference sequence). There are 14 residues in the CDR3. Here the CDR3 reads CASSSSDRDSPLHF. CDR3 nucleotides: TGTGCCAGCAGCTCTTCTGACAGGGATTCACCCCTCCACTTT.

This chain joins TRBV6-1 and TRBJ2-3; D might be TRBD1 (5 bases). Trimming removed 8 bases from V and 1 base from J, with 13 bases in between. The germline V gene encodes CDR1 MNHNS and CDR2 SASEGT. This CDR3 is 14 amino acids long. CDR3 sequence: CASLLWGRTDTQYF. Here the CDR3 DNA reads TGTGCCAGCCTCCTTTGGGGCCGCACAGATACGCAGTATTTT.

This clone appeared a few times. V and J are TRBV6-5 and TRBJ1-1; maybe TRBD1 (5 bases). Germline V gives CDR1 MNHEY, CDR2 SVGAGI. The CDR3 consists of 15 residues. V was shortened by 0 bases and J by 3 bases, with 11 bases between the two germline ends. The DNA of the CDR3 is TGTGCCAGCAGTTACTCCCTCGCAGGGCACACTGAAGCTTTCTTT. Protein sequence: CASSYSLAGHTEAFF.

The J gene is TRBJ1-2, the V gene TRBV29-1; possibly TRBD1 for D (5 bases). CDR3 length: 11 residues. Germline values: CDR1 SQVTM, CDR2 ANQGSEA. With 7 bases removed from V and 7 bases from J, the gap between germline ends came to 13 bases. The CDR3 sequence is CSGLGQGGYTF. The DNA of the CDR3 is TGCAGCGGGTTAGGGCAGGGTGGCTACACCTTC.

This rearrangement joins TRBV7-9 to TRBJ1-4; 8 bases are shared with TRBD1. The CDR3 runs to 18 residues. J gave up 4 bases and V 5 bases, and 15 bases lay outside the gene matches. The germline gives CDR1 SEHNR, CDR2 FQNEAQ (reference sequence). The CDR3 DNA sequence: TGTGCCAGCAGCCCCTTGTACCGACAGGGGAGGGTTAATGAAAAACTGTTTTTT. It encodes CASSPLYRQGRVNEKLFF.

The chain carries TRBV4-1 and TRBJ2-1, with 9 bases lining up with TRBD1. The CDR3 runs to 13 residues. V lost 3 bases, J lost 6 bases, and 0 bases stayed unmatched. The germline V gene has CDR1 MGHRA and CDR2 YSYEKL. CDR3 coding DNA: TGCGCCAGCAGCCAGGGACAGGGCAATGAGCAGTTCTTC. This codes for CASSQGQGNEQFF.

The genes are TRBV7-8 and TRBJ1-2; 8 nucleotides align to TRBD1. The CDR3 covers 17 residues. Germline assignment: CDR1 SGHVS and CDR2 FQNEAQ. V trimming: 8 bases; J trimming: 3 bases; junction bases outside the gene matches: 17. The CDR3 here is CASRRTDRAFADYGYTF. CDR3 nucleotide sequence: TGTGCCAGCCGGCGGACGGACAGGGCCTTTGCGGACTATGGCTACACCTTC. The variable domain in full, with the rest retrieved from reference TRBV7-8 and TRBJ1-2, is GAGVSQSPRYKVAKRGQDVALRCDPISGHVSLFWYQQALGQGPEFLTYFQNEAQLDKSGLPSDRFFAERPEGSVSTLKIQRTQQEDSAVYLCASRRTDRAFADYGYTFGSGTRLTVV.